One sample yielded the 13 T cell receptor beta chains listed below, sequenced in a study of cytomegalovirus exposure and HLA in healthy donors. PCR employed 60 Vbeta and 13 Jbeta primers. TCRdb keeps only in-frame clones here, not all; method: immunoSEQ multiplex PCR. The table includes roughly 200,000 clones, approximately 86% detected once. The sequenced material came from PBMCs. The receptors were gathered from a woman younger than 45 in good health and CMV-seronegative.

The chain joins TRBV6-1 to TRBJ2-5; D not resolved. Per germline, CDR1 MNHNS and CDR2 SASEGT. This CDR3 comprises 15 residues. Trimming cost V 2 bases and J 2 bases, with 12 bases left between them. The CDR3 coding sequence is TGTGCCAGCAGTGAACAAAGGCAGGCTCAAGAGACCCAGTACTTC. It specifies CASSEQRQAQETQYF.

The J gene is TRBJ2-1, the V gene TRBV5-1; 8 bases match TRBD2. CDR3 length equals 14 residues. V dropped 2 bases and J dropped 8; count of bases not matched to a gene: 6. Germline lookup yields CDR1 SGHRS and CDR2 YFSETQ. In DNA, the CDR3 is TGCGCCAGCAGCTTCTGGACTAGCCTCGATGAGCAGTTCTTC. It yields the protein CASSFWTSLDEQFF.

V is TRBV2 and J is TRBJ2-5, with 8 bases aligning to TRBD2. Losses at the gene ends were 6 bases for V and 4 bases for J; bases not matched to a gene: 7. Germline values: CDR1 SNHLY, CDR2 FYNNEI. CDR3 size: 14 residues. As DNA, the CDR3 is TGTGCCAGCAGCGGGACTAGTGTATTAGAGACCCAGTACTTC. It translates to CASSGTSVLETQYF.

This chain links TRBV5-1 with TRBJ2-5; 12 nucleotides align to TRBD2. The CDR3 runs 18 residues. Germline V gene data show CDR1 as SGHRS and CDR2 as YFSETQ. With V trimmed by 0 bases and J by 4 bases, 10 bases remained unmatched. CDR3 coding DNA: TGCGCCAGCAGCTTGGAAAATATTCTAGCGGGAGGGCCAGAGACCCAGTACTTC. Amino acid sequence: CASSLENILAGGPETQYF.

V usage is TRBV5-4 and J usage is TRBJ2-1, with TRBD2 matching over 8 bases. The CDR3 loop spans 15 amino acids. V shed 2 bases, J shed 5 bases, and the junction held 6 bases outside the gene matches. The V gene's germline CDR1 is SGHNT and CDR2 YYREEE (reference sequence). The CDR3 bases are TGTGCCAGCAGCTTACCCGGACTAGCTGACAATGAGCAGTTCTTC. It is translated as CASSLPGLADNEQFF.

This chain connects TRBV15 to TRBJ1-5, with unresolved D. The CDR3 loop spans 15 amino acids. Trimming removed 0 bases at V and 1 base at J, with 7 bases between. Germline CDR1 and CDR2: LNHNV and YYDKDF (reference sequence). The CDR3, as DNA: TGTGCCACCAGCAGAGATCTGGGCAGCAATCAGCCCCAGCATTTT. Residues: CATSRDLGSNQPQHF.

In its sample, this clone was seen once. J is TRBJ2-4 and V is TRBV5-4; D perhaps matches TRBD1 (5 bases). V dropped 4 bases and J dropped 0 bases, with 11 bases sitting between them. Germline loops: CDR1 SGHNT, CDR2 YYREEE (reference sequence). The CDR3 is 15 residues long. DNA for the CDR3: TGTGCCAGCAGCCAATCAGGGAAAGCCAAAAACATTCAGTACTTC. It codes for CASSQSGKAKNIQYF.

The rearrangement joins TRBV5-6 to TRBJ2-3; possibly TRBD1 for D (6 bases). The CDR3 runs to 15 residues. Per germline, CDR1 SGHDT and CDR2 YYEEEE. V shed 0 bases and J shed 0 bases, with 8 bases lying between them. The CDR3 sequence: CASSLGGRSTDTQYF. As DNA, the CDR3 is TGTGCCAGCAGCTTGGGGGGGCGCAGCACAGATACGCAGTATTTT.

The chain uses TRBV2 and TRBJ2-7; tentative D call: TRBD1 (6 bases). The CDR3 is made up of 15 amino acids. Trimming took 3 bases from V and 0 from J, leaving 12 bases between them. Looked up from germline, CDR1 is SNHLY and CDR2 is FYNNEI. CDR3 region: CASSDARDTSYEQYF. The CDR3 nucleotides are TGTGCCAGCAGTGATGCCCGGGACACCTCCTACGAGCAGTACTTC.

The chain links TRBV9 to TRBJ2-5, with 10 bases that match TRBD1. CDR3 length: 17 residues. Per germline, CDR1 SGDLS and CDR2 YYNGEE. The junction had 10 bases not matched to a gene; V was cut back by 1 base and J by 4 bases. Here the CDR3 reads CASSVTGGQGFGETQYF. CDR3 coding DNA: TGTGCCAGCAGCGTAACTGGGGGACAGGGGTTTGGAGAGACCCAGTACTTC.

This clone is a singleton in its sample. V is TRBV19 and J is TRBJ2-1; no clear D. V was pared by 3 bases and J by 1 base, with 10 bases between. There are 15 residues in the CDR3. Germline V gives CDR1 LNHDA, CDR2 SQIVND (reference sequence). The CDR3 sequence is CASSISTVSYNEQFF. The CDR3 DNA reads as TGTGCCAGTAGTATCTCGACTGTTTCCTACAATGAGCAGTTCTTC.

This clone was detected only a few times. The CDR3 bases are TGTGCCAGCAACCTCGACAGTTACGATGTGCAGTACTTC. Protein: CASNLDSYDVQYF. The J gene is TRBJ2-7, the V gene TRBV11-2, with D possibly matching TRBD1 (5 bases). V lost 7 bases to trimming and J lost 9 bases, with 19 bases between them. Per the germline V gene, CDR1 is SGHAT and CDR2 is FQNNGV. The length of the CDR3 is 13 residues.

In the case of this clone: The junction does not match germline at one end; this may be a read error. The chain links TRBV7-7 to TRBJ1-1, with D possibly matching TRBD1 (6 bases). CDR3 length equals 13 residues. Germline V lookup: CDR1 SSHAT, CDR2 FNYEAQ (reference sequence). The CDR3 loop reads CASSQDSDTEAFF. The DNA for the CDR3 is TGTGCTAGCAGCCAGGACAGTGACACTGAAGCTTTCTTT.